These 32 T cell receptor beta chains were sequenced from one sample in a study of neurological immune-mediated disorders. MiXCR, applied by TCRdb to the 5' RACE reads, yields one record per CDR3 protein. The sample lists 75,000 to 85,000 distinct CDR3 sequences, approximately 17% seen once, with over 15% in the top ten. The sequenced sample was PBMCs. These TCRs come from a woman in her thirties or forties in good health.

At least ten counts were recorded for this clonotype. The chain combines TRBV5-1 with TRBJ2-1; 10 nucleotides line up with TRBD2. There are 16 residues in the CDR3. Losses at the gene ends were 1 base for V and 9 bases for J; bases not matched to a gene: 10. Per the germline V gene, CDR1 is SGHRS and CDR2 is YFSETQ. DNA for the CDR3: TGCGCCAGCAGCTTGTCGGTAGCTAGCGGGGGTAGTGAGCAGTTCTTC. Residues: CASSLSVASGGSEQFF.

The sample holds many counts of this clonotype. V gene TRBV14 combines with J gene TRBJ2-5; weak D call: TRBD2 (7 bases). Germline values: CDR1 SGHDN, CDR2 FVKESK. The CDR3 totals 15 residues. Trimming stripped 4 bases from V and 2 bases from J, with 14 bases between. In nucleotides, the CDR3 is TGTGCCAGCAGCCCCCTGGCGGGGGCACAAGAGACCCAGTACTTC. Its protein is CASSPLAGAQETQYF.

Sample share makes this clonotype medium-sized (0.01 to 0.1%). The gene calls are TRBV5-5 and TRBJ1-1; D gene unclear. The V end lost 5 bases, the J end lost 6 bases, and 14 bases lay between the germline ends. Germline V gene sequence: CDR1 SGHKS, CDR2 YYEKEE (reference sequence). This CDR3 region has 13 residues. The CDR3 sequence: CASRIRGDAEAFF. The CDR3 region has the DNA TGTGCCAGCAGGATTCGGGGTGACGCTGAAGCTTTCTTT.

The gene calls are TRBV19 and TRBJ2-3; a weak D match, TRBD2 (6 bases). The ends were cut back, 4 bases at V and 4 bases at J, with 12 bases in the middle. CDR1 and CDR2 from the germline V gene are LNHDA and SQIVND (reference sequence). The CDR3 length is 14 residues. CDR3 bases: TGTGCCAGTAGTACCTCCCGGGGGTCAGATACGCAGTATTTT. Its translation is CASSTSRGSDTQYF. Complete variable domain (other parts from reference TRBV19 and TRBJ2-3): DGGITQSPKYLFRKEGQNVTLSCEQNLNHDAMYWYRQDPGQGLRLIYYSQIVNDFQKGDIAEGYSVSREKKESFPLTVTSAQKNPTAFYLCASSTSRGSDTQYFGPGTRLTVL.

There are many counts of this clonotype. V gene TRBV5-1 combines with J gene TRBJ2-1; 9 bases agree with TRBD2. Losses at the gene ends were 0 bases for V and 2 bases for J; bases not matched to a gene: 6. The CDR3 consists of 17 residues. Germline-derived CDR1 and CDR2 are SGHRS and YFSETQ. The CDR3 DNA reads TGCGCCAGCAGCTTGGATGCTAGCGGGGCCCCCTACAATGAGCAGTTCTTC. It encodes CASSLDASGAPYNEQFF.

Ten or more counts support this clonotype. The V call is TRBV7-8, the J call TRBJ2-4; weak D call: TRBD1 (6 bases). Trimming took off 7 bases at V and 8 bases at J, with 18 bases between the two ends. The CDR3 is 14 amino acids. Germline V gives CDR1 SGHVS, CDR2 FQNEAQ. This chain's CDR3 is CASTQPTGLHIQYF. Here the CDR3 DNA reads TGTGCCAGCACCCAACCAACAGGGTTGCACATTCAGTACTTC.

This clonotype was seen many times. The chain couples TRBV15 to TRBJ1-1; 7 bases align to TRBD1. This CDR3 region has 15 residues. The germline V gene encodes CDR1 LNHNV and CDR2 YYDKDF (reference sequence). J lost 5 bases, V lost 8 bases, and 14 bases had no gene match. In DNA form, the CDR3 reads TGTGCCACCCTTAGACAGGGTGGCTTGAGGACTGAAGCTTTCTTT. Protein: CATLRQGGLRTEAFF. Full variable domain (rest looked up from reference TRBV15 and TRBJ1-1): DAMVIQNPRYQVTQFGKPVTLSCSQTLNHNVMYWYQQKSSQAPKLLFHYYDKDFNNEADTPDNFQSRRPNTSFCFLDIRSPGLGDTAMYLCATLRQGGLRTEAFFGQGTRLTVV.

This clonotype was detected ten times or more. The chain carries TRBV27 and TRBJ1-2, with D perhaps TRBD1 (5 bases). The CDR3 extends over 13 amino acids. Trimming removed 8 bases from V and 0 bases from J, with 10 bases in between. CDR1 and CDR2 from the germline V gene are MNHEY and SMNVEV (reference sequence). CDR3 region: CASGVGANYGYTF. The CDR3 nucleotides are TGTGCCAGCGGTGTAGGGGCTAACTATGGCTACACCTTC.

The chain links TRBV10-3 to TRBJ2-1; 9 nucleotides line up with TRBD1. Trimming cost V 6 bases and J 6 bases; bases outside gene matches: 3. The CDR3 consists of 13 residues. From germline, CDR1 is ENHRY and CDR2 SYGVKD. CDR3 sequence: CAIRQGAGNEQFF. The CDR3 bases are TGTGCCATCAGACAGGGGGCGGGCAATGAGCAGTTCTTC.

This clonotype was observed many times. The chain combines TRBV5-1 with TRBJ2-1; no firm D call. Germline assignment: CDR1 SGHRS and CDR2 YFSETQ. The CDR3 totals 14 residues. V lost 0 bases and J lost 5, with 9 bases in between. The CDR3 spells CASSLGTADNEQFF. CDR3 nucleotide sequence: TGCGCCAGCAGCTTGGGTACTGCGGACAATGAGCAGTTCTTC. Using reference TRBV5-1 and TRBJ2-1 for the parts outside the CDR3, the full variable domain is KAGVTQTPRYLIKTRGQQVTLSCSPISGHRSVSWYQQTPGQGLQFLFEYFSETQRNKGNFPGRFSGRQFSNSRSEMNVSTLELGDSALYLCASSLGTADNEQFFGPGTRLTVL.

This clonotype was found many times. The chain recombines TRBV20-1 with TRBJ1-2, with TRBD1 as a possible D gene (6 bases). Germline CDR1 reads DFQATT; CDR2 reads SNEGSKA (reference sequence). V was trimmed by 1 base and J by 12 bases, leaving 18 bases between them. The CDR3 sequence is 13 residues long. In DNA form, the CDR3 reads TGCAGTGCTAGAGTGGACAGTCATACTGGAAACACCTTC. Its protein is CSARVDSHTGNTF.

This clonotype was recorded many times. The rearrangement joins TRBV12-3 or TRBV12-4 to TRBJ1-1, with 7 bases identical to TRBD1. The CDR3 contains 12 residues. J lost 7 bases, V lost 4 bases, and 3 bases had no gene match. The CDR3 DNA is TGTGCCAGCAGTTCGGGACAGATTGAAGCTTTCTTT. Protein sequence: CASSSGQIEAFF.

This clonotype was observed at least ten times. The rearrangement links TRBV20-1 to TRBJ2-1; D remains unclear. The CDR3 extends over 14 amino acids. CDR1 and CDR2 from the germline V gene are DFQATT and SNEGSKA (reference sequence). Trimming took 5 bases from V and 10 from J, leaving 21 bases between them. The CDR3 coding sequence is TGCAGTGCTGCAACAGTAAAGGGCTCAAGGGAGCAGTTCTTC. It translates to CSAATVKGSREQFF.

Ten or more counts support this clonotype. The chain joins TRBV7-2 to TRBJ2-7; 7 nucleotides line up with TRBD1. J gave up 0 bases and V 7 bases, and 6 bases lay outside the gene matches. CDR3 length equals 14 residues. The germline V gene has CDR1 SGHTA and CDR2 FQGNSA. CDR3 nucleotide sequence: TGTGCCAGCACCCAAGACAGGGTCTCCTACGAGCAGTACTTC. It translates to CASTQDRVSYEQYF.

This clonotype was counted at least ten times. The chain recombines TRBV6-2 or TRBV6-3 with TRBJ1-6; no firm D call. CDR1 MNHEY and CDR2 SVGEGT come from the germline V gene. The CDR3 has 17 residues. Trimming cost V 1 base and J 7 bases, with 17 bases left between them. CDR3 bases: TGTGCCAGCAGTTACTTCACAGAAAAATGGCGCAATTCACCCCTCCACTTT. It yields the protein CASSYFTEKWRNSPLHF.

This clonotype was found many times. This chain connects TRBV4-3 to TRBJ2-3; no clear D gene. Between the trimmed V and J ends, which lost 0 bases and 2 bases, there was a span of 9 bases. Germline V lookup: CDR1 LGHNA, CDR2 YSLEER. The CDR3 runs 15 residues. The CDR3: CASSQDFEFTDTQYF. CDR3 in DNA: TGCGCCAGCAGCCAAGATTTTGAGTTCACAGATACGCAGTATTTT.

Ten or more counts support this clonotype. The CDR3 coding sequence is TGTGCCTGGAGTGCCGGGAGGACGCAGTATTTT. Its translation: CAWSAGRTQYF. The chain is built from TRBV30 and TRBJ2-3; TRBD2 agrees at 7 bases. There are 11 residues in the CDR3. Germline trimming cut 1 base from V and 9 bases from J; bases unmatched to any gene: 1. Per the germline V gene, CDR1 is GTSNPN and CDR2 is SVGIG (reference sequence).

This clonotype is labeled medium-sized. CDR3 in amino acids: CASSLDPVGGAFDEQFF. CDR3 coding DNA: TGTGCCAGCAGCTTAGATCCTGTCGGGGGGGCCTTCGATGAGCAGTTCTTC. This sequence joins TRBV11-3 and TRBJ2-1; TRBD2 aligns across 8 bases. The CDR3 is 17 amino acids. The V segment lost 0 bases and the J segment 8 bases; nucleotides outside the gene matches: 12. Germline V lookup: CDR1 SGHNT, CDR2 YENEEA.

CDR3 sequence (DNA): TGTGCCAGCAGTTTTTCCGCGGGAGTTGGAAATGAGCAGTTCTTC. Translation gives CASSFSAGVGNEQFF. This rearrangement joins TRBV27 to TRBJ2-1; 7 bases agree with TRBD2. V shed 3 bases and J 7 bases; nucleotides not matched to a gene: 9. The CDR3 totals 15 residues. Germline assignment: CDR1 MNHEY and CDR2 SMNVEV (reference sequence).

In its sample, this clonotype was seen many times. The rearrangement links TRBV5-1 to TRBJ1-2; D gene unclear. The CDR3 covers 13 residues. V was trimmed by 0 bases and J by 3 bases, leaving 6 bases between them. The germline V gene encodes CDR1 SGHRS and CDR2 YFSETQ. CDR3 bases: TGCGCCAGCAGCTTGGTCGTGGACTATGGCTACACCTTC. Translated: CASSLVVDYGYTF.

This clonotype was counted ten times or more. V usage is TRBV7-2 and J usage is TRBJ1-2; possibly TRBD1 for D (5 bases). The germline CDR1 and CDR2 sequences are SGHTA and FQGNSA. With 8 bases removed from V and 3 bases from J, the gap between germline ends came to 10 bases. This CDR3 has 12 amino acids. The CDR3 nucleotides read TGTGCCAGCCGCAGGGACGACTATGGCTACACCTTC. Its translation: CASRRDDYGYTF.

Many counts were recorded for this clonotype. The chain recombines TRBV12-3 or TRBV12-4 with TRBJ1-3; tentative D call: TRBD1 (6 bases). CDR3 length: 13 residues. V was shortened by 5 bases and J by 9 bases, with 14 bases between the two germline ends. CDR3 sequence (DNA): TGTGCCAGCAGTAGGGGGGTGGAGAGCACCATATATTTT. This codes for CASSRGVESTIYF.

This clonotype was seen many times. This chain joins TRBV12-3 or TRBV12-4 and TRBJ2-5; TRBD2 is a possible D gene (5 bases). Trimming cost V 5 bases and J 5 bases, with 21 bases left between them. The CDR3 has 16 residues. CDR3: CASSTRAQGRMETQYF. The CDR3 coding sequence is TGTGCCAGCAGTACGCGGGCTCAAGGCCGTATGGAGACCCAGTACTTC.

Ten or more counts support this clonotype. The V and J genes are TRBV9 and TRBJ1-2, with D uncertain. V lost 3 bases and J 5 bases, leaving 17 bases between the germline ends. The CDR3 consists of 15 residues. Germline CDR1 is SGDLS and CDR2 is YYNGEE. The CDR3 DNA reads as TGTGCCAGCAGCGCAGACCGGGTGGGGAGATATGGCTACACCTTC. Translation: CASSADRVGRYGYTF.

Many counts were recorded for this clonotype. The chain links TRBV11-2 to TRBJ2-6; no reliable D call. Germline lookup yields CDR1 SGHAT and CDR2 FQNNGV. Trimming removed 1 base from V and 0 bases from J, with 22 bases in between. The CDR3 sequence is 21 residues long. The CDR3 spells CASSLGAPEKGQTSGANVLTF. CDR3 nucleotide sequence: TGTGCCAGCAGCTTAGGGGCCCCCGAGAAGGGCCAAACCTCTGGGGCCAACGTCCTGACTTTC.

This clonotype was counted between two and nine times. The V gene is TRBV5-5, the J gene TRBJ2-1; 9 bases are shared with TRBD2. This CDR3 region has 16 residues. V trimming: 4 bases; J trimming: 9 bases; junction bases outside the gene matches: 14. From germline, CDR1 is SGHKS and CDR2 YYEKEE (reference sequence). This chain's CDR3 is CASSLRLAEGSSEQFF. The CDR3, as DNA: TGTGCCAGCAGCCTCCGACTAGCGGAGGGATCGAGTGAGCAGTTCTTC.

The chain couples TRBV10-3 to TRBJ1-2, with unresolved D. Trimming removed 7 bases from V and 2 bases from J, with 11 bases in between. Germline V gives CDR1 ENHRY, CDR2 SYGVKD. The CDR3 extends over 13 amino acids. The CDR3 DNA is TGTGCCATCACTCCGTTCTTAAACTATGGCTACACCTTC. It specifies CAITPFLNYGYTF.

This clonotype was counted a few times. This rearrangement joins TRBV7-2 to TRBJ2-5; 10 bases line up with TRBD2. Germline loops: CDR1 SGHTA, CDR2 FQGNSA. The V and J ends lost 5 bases and 3 bases, in that order; junction bases with no gene match: 6. The CDR3 is 15 amino acids. CDR3 in amino acids: CASSPDLAGEETQYF. Here the CDR3 DNA reads TGTGCCAGCAGCCCCGACCTAGCGGGGGAAGAGACCCAGTACTTC. Drawing the rest from reference TRBV7-2 and TRBJ2-5, the complete variable domain is GAGVSQSPSNKVTEKGKDVELRCDPISGHTALYWYRQSLGQGLEFLIYFQGNSAPDKSGLPSDRFSAERTGGSVSTLTIQRTQQEDSAVYLCASSPDLAGEETQYFGPGTRLLVL.

In its sample, this clonotype was seen many times. The rearrangement links TRBV7-6 to TRBJ2-3, with TRBD2 matching 9 bases. Germline loops: CDR1 SGHVS, CDR2 FNYEAQ. The CDR3 contains 17 residues. The ends lost 5 bases at V and 4 bases at J; junction bases unmatched: 13. CDR3 sequence reads: CASSMGRETSGADTQYF. The DNA for the CDR3 is TGTGCCAGCAGCATGGGGAGAGAGACTAGCGGTGCAGATACGCAGTATTTT.

This clonotype was recorded at least ten times. The gene calls are TRBV7-2 and TRBJ1-2, with a tentative D call TRBD1 (5 bases). This CDR3 contains 15 residues. CDR1 and CDR2 (germline): SGHTA, FQGNSA. The germline V and J ends were trimmed by 0 bases and 1 base, with 9 bases remaining between them. In DNA, the CDR3 is TGTGCCAGCAGCTTAGCCAAGACAGATAACTATGGCTACACCTTC. It specifies CASSLAKTDNYGYTF. The entire variable domain, with the rest obtained from reference TRBV7-2 and TRBJ1-2, is as follows: GAGVSQSPSNKVTEKGKDVELRCDPISGHTALYWYRQSLGQGLEFLIYFQGNSAPDKSGLPSDRFSAERTGGSVSTLTIQRTQQEDSAVYLCASSLAKTDNYGYTFGSGTRLTVV.

The chain has TRBV20-1 and TRBJ1-1; no firm D call. V lost 2 bases and J 3 bases, leaving 10 bases between the germline ends. CDR3 length equals 13 residues. Germline CDR1 is DFQATT and CDR2 is SNEGSKA (reference sequence). CDR3 DNA sequence: TGCAGTGCTAGACGCGGGTTGGACACTGAAGCTTTCTTT. It translates to CSARRGLDTEAFF.

This chain links TRBV6-5 with TRBJ2-3; 8 positions agree with TRBD2. Trimming removed 4 bases from V and 7 bases from J; junction bases left unmatched: 13. Per the germline V gene, CDR1 is MNHEY and CDR2 is SVGAGI. CDR3 size: 16 residues. CDR3 protein: CASSSGAGARGNTQYF. Written as DNA, the CDR3 is TGTGCCAGCAGTTCAGGAGCGGGGGCCCGGGGAAATACGCAGTATTTT.